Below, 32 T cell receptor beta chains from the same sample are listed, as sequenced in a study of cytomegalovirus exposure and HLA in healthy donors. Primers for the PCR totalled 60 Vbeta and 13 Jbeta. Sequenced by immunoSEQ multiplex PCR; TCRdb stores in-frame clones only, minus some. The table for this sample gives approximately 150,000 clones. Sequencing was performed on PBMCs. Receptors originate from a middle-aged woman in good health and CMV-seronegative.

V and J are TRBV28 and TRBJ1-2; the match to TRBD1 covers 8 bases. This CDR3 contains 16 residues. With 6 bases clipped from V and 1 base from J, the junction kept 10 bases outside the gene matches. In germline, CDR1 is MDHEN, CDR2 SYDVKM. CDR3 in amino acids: CASSNGQGHHNYGYTF. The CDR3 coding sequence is TGTGCCAGCAGCAATGGACAGGGCCACCATAACTATGGCTACACCTTC.

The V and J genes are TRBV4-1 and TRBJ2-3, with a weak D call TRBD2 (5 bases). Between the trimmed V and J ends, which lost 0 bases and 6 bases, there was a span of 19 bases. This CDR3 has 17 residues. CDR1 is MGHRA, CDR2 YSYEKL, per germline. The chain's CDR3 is CASSQDGEQRLRDTQYF. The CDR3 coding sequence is TGCGCCAGCAGCCAAGATGGGGAGCAGCGCTTGAGGGATACGCAGTATTTT.

The CDR3 is CASSLGTGVDGYTF. The DNA of the CDR3 is TGTGCCAGCAGCTTAGGGACAGGAGTCGATGGCTACACCTTC. The chain carries TRBV7-8 and TRBJ1-2; 7 nucleotides agree with TRBD1. Unmatched junction bases numbered 5, after V lost 1 base and J lost 6 bases. Per germline, CDR1 SGHVS and CDR2 FQNEAQ. CDR3 length: 14 amino acids.

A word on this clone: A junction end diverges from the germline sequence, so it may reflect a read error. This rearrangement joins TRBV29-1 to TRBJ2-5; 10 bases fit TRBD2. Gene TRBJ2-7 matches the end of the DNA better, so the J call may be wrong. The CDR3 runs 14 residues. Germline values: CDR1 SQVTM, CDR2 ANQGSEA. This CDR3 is CNVAASGGLYEQYF. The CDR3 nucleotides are TGCAACGTTGCTGCTAGCGGGGGCCTATACGAGCAGTACTTC.

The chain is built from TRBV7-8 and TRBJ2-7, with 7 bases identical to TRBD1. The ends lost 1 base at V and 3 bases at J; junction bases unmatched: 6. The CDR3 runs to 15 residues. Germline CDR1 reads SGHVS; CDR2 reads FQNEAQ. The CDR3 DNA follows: TGTGCCAGCAGCTTAGGACAGGGTTTCTACTACGAGCAGTACTTC. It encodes CASSLGQGFYYEQYF.

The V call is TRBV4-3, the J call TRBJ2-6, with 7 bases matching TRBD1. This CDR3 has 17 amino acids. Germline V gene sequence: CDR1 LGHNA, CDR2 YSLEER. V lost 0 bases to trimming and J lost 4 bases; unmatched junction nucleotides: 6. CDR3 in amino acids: CASSQDLGTDGANVLTF. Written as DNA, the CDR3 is TGCGCCAGCAGCCAAGATCTCGGGACAGACGGGGCCAACGTCCTGACTTTC.

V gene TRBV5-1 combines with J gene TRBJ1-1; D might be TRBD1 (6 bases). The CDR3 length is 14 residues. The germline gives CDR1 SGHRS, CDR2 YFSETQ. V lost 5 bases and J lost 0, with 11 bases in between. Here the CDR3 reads CASRYRALNTEAFF. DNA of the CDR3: TGCGCCAGCAGATACAGGGCTCTGAACACTGAAGCTTTCTTT.

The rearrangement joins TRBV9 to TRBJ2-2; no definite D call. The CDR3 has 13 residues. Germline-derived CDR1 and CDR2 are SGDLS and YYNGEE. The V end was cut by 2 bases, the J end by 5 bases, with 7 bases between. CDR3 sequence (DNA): TGTGCCAGCAGCGTCCTTGTGACCGGGGAGCTGTTTTTT. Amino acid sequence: CASSVLVTGELFF.

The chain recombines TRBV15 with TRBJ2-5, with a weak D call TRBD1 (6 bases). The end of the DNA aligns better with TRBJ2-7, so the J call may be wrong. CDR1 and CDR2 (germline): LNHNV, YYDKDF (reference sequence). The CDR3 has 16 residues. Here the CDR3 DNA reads TGTGCCACCAGCAGAGATCGGGGTCAGGGGCCCTACGAGCAGTACTTC. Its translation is CATSRDRGQGPYEQYF.

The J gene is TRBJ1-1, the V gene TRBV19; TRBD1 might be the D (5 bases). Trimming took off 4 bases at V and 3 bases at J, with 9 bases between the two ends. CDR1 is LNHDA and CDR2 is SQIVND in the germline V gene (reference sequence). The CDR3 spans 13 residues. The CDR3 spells CASSSQGDTEAFF. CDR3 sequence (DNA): TGTGCCAGTAGTAGTCAAGGGGACACTGAAGCTTTCTTT.

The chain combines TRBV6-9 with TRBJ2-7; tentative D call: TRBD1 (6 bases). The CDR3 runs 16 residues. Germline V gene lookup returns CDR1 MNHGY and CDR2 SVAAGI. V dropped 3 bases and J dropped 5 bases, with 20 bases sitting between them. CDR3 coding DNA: TGTGCCAGCAGTTACGGGGACAACAGGTCGGGCCACGAGCAGTACGTC. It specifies CASSYGDNRSGHEQYV.

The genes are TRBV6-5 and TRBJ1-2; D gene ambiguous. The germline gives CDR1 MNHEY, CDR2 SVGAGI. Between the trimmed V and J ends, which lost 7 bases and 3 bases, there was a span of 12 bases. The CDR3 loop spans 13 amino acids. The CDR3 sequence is CASTTRGHYGYTF. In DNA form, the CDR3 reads TGTGCCAGCACCACCCGGGGTCACTATGGCTACACCTTC.

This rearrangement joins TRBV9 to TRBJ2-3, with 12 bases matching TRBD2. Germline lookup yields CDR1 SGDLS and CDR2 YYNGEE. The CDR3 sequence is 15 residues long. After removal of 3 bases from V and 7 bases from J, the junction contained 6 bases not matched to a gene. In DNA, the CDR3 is TGTGCCAGCAGCGAGACTAGCGGGGGTCCTAATACGCAGTATTTT. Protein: CASSETSGGPNTQYF.

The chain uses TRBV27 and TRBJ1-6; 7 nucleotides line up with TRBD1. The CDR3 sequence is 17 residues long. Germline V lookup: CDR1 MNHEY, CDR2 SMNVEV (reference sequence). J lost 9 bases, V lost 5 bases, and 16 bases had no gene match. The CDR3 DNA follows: TGTGCCAGCAGTCCGGAGGGGGCTGGTCTCCTCGGTTCACCCCTCCACTTT. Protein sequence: CASSPEGAGLLGSPLHF.

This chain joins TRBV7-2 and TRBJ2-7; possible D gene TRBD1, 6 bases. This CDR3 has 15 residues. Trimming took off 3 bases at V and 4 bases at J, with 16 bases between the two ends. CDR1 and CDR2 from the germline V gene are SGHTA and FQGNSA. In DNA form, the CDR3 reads TGTGCCAGCAGCTTCGCCGGGACATCCCTTTACGAGCAGTACTTC. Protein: CASSFAGTSLYEQYF.

This CDR3 is CATSRGATGELFF. The CDR3 nucleotides read TGTGCCACCAGCAGAGGGGCCACCGGGGAGCTGTTTTTT. The chain uses TRBV15 and TRBJ2-2; D gene uncertain. Trimming removed 1 base from V and 4 bases from J, with 4 bases in between. CDR1 is LNHNV, CDR2 YYDKDF, per germline (reference sequence). The CDR3 contains 13 residues.

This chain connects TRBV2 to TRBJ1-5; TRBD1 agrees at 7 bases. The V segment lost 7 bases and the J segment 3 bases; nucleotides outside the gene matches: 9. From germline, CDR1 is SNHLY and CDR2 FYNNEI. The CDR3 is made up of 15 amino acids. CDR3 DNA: TGTGCCAGCAAGGGGGCGGACGTGCCCAATCAGCCCCAGCATTTT. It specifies CASKGADVPNQPQHF.

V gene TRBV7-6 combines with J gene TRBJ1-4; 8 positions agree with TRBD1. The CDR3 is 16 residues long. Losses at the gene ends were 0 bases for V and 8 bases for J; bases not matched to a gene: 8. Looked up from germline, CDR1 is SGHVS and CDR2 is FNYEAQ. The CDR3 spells CASSLALDRGREKLFF. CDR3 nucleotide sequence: TGTGCCAGCAGCTTAGCTTTAGACAGGGGACGGGAAAAACTGTTTTTT.

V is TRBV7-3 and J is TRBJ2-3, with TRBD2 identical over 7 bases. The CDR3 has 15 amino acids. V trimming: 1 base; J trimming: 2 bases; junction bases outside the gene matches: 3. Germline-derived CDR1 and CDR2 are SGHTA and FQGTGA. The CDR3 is CASSLKRGPTDTQYF. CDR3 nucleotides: TGTGCCAGCAGCTTAAAGCGGGGCCCCACAGATACGCAGTATTTT.

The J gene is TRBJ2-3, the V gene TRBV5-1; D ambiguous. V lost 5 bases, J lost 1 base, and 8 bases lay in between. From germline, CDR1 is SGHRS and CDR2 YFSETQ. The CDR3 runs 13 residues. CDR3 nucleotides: TGCGCCAGCAGATTGCAGGGCACAGATACGCAGTATTTT. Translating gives CASRLQGTDTQYF.

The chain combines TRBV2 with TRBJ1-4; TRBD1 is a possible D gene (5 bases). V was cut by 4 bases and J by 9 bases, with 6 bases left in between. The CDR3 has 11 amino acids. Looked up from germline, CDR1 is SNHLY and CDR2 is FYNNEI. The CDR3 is CASSVDKKLFF. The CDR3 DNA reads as TGTGCCAGCAGTGTGGACAAAAAACTGTTTTTT.

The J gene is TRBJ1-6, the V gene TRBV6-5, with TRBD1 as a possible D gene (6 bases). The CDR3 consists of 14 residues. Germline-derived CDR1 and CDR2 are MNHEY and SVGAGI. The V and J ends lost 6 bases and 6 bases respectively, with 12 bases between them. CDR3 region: CASSPGHANSPLHF. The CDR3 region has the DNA TGTGCCAGCAGCCCGGGACACGCTAATTCACCCCTCCACTTT.

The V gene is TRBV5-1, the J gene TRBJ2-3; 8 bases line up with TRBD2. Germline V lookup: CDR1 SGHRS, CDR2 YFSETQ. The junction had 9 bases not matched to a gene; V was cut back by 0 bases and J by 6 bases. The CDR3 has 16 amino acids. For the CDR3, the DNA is TGCGCCAGCAGCTTGGAGTTAGCGGGGCGGGTGGATACGCAGTATTTT. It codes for CASSLELAGRVDTQYF. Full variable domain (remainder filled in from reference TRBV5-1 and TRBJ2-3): KAGVTQTPRYLIKTRGQQVTLSCSPISGHRSVSWYQQTPGQGLQFLFEYFSETQRNKGNFPGRFSGRQFSNSRSEMNVSTLELGDSALYLCASSLELAGRVDTQYFGPGTRLTVL.

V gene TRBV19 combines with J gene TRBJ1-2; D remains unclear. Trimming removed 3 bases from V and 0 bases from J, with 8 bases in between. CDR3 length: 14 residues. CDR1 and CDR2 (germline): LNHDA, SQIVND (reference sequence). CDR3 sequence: CASSIADPNYGYTF. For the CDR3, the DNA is TGTGCCAGTAGTATTGCGGATCCTAACTATGGCTACACCTTC.

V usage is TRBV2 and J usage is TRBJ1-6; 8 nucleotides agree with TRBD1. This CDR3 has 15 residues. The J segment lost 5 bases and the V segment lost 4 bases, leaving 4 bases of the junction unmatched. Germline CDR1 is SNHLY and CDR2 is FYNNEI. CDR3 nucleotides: TGTGCCAGCAGTGCCAACAGGGGGGATAATTCACCCCTCCACTTT. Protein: CASSANRGDNSPLHF.

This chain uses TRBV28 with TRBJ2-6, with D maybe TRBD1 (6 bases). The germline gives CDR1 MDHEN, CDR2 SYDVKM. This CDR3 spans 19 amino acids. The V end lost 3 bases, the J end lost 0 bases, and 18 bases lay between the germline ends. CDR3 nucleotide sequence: TGTGCCAGCAGTTTGTTAGTGACAGGTGGGCCCTCTGGGGCCAACGTCCTGACTTTC. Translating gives CASSLLVTGGPSGANVLTF.

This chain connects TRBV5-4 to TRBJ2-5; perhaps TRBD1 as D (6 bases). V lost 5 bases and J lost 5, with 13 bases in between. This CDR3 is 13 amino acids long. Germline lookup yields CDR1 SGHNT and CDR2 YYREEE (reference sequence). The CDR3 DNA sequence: TGTGCCAGCAGTTTACAGGGCGGGGAGACCCAGTACTTC. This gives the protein CASSLQGGETQYF.

CDR3 sequence: CASSYMGSNTEAFF. The CDR3, as DNA: TGTGCCAGCAGCTACATGGGCTCGAACACTGAAGCTTTCTTT. This chain joins TRBV27 and TRBJ1-1; the D is unclear. The CDR3 consists of 14 residues. V lost 6 bases and J 1 base, leaving 12 bases between the germline ends. Germline assignment: CDR1 MNHEY and CDR2 SMNVEV (reference sequence).

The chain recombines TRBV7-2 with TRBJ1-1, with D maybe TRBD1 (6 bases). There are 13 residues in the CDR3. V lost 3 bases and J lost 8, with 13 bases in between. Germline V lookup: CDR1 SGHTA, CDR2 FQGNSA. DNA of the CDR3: TGTGCCAGCAGCTTTACTTTAGGGACAGAAGCTTTCTTT. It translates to CASSFTLGTEAFF.

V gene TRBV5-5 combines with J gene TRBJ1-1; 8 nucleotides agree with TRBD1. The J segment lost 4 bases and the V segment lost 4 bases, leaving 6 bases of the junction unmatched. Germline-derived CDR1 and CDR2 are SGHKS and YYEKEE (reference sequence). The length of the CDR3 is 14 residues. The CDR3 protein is CASSGNRGTTEAFF. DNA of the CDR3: TGTGCCAGCAGCGGAAACAGGGGGACCACTGAAGCTTTCTTT.

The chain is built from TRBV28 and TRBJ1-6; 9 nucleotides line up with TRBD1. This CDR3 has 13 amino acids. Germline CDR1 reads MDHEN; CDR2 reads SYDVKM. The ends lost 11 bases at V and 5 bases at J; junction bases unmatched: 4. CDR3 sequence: CAGGTGNNSPLHF. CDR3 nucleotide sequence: TGTGCCGGGGGGACAGGGAATAATTCACCCCTCCACTTT.

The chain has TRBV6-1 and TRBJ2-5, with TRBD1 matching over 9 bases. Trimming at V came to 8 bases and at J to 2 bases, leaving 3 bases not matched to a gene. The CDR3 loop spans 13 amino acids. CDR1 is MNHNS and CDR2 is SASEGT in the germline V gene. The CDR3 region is CASWDRAQETQYF. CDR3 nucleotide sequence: TGTGCCAGCTGGGACAGGGCGCAAGAGACCCAGTACTTC.